This T cell receptor (beta chain) was identified during a study of blood T cell repertoires in COVID-19. The overall study: Some COVID-19 samples were acute and others convalescent; all came from the United States, Italy and Spain. PBMCs, B-cell-depleted T cells, or T cells were the source of the cDNA or gDNA that made up the material.

CDR1 SGHRS and CDR2 YFSETQ come from the germline V gene. V lost 0 bases to trimming and J lost 6 bases; unmatched junction nucleotides: 2. The CDR3 has 15 amino acids. Per the original methods: Estimation of nucleated cell counts was performed using reference gene primer amplification. Libraries were prepared by immunoSEQ multiplex PCR; TCRdb keeps only in-frame clonotypes and omits some of them. D and trimming come from the DNA, and the V and J calls and clone size come from that table. The sample holds roughly 120,000 clones, 80% seen once. Sequencing input: peripheral blood. The V and J genes are TRBV5-1 and TRBJ2-1; 11 bases align to TRBD2. The TCR originated in a human donor in a cohort sampled during active or convalescent COVID-19. CDR3 in amino acids: CASSLASGGSNEQFF. CDR3 DNA sequence: TGCGCCAGCAGCTTGGCTAGCGGGGGGTCCAATGAGCAGTTCTTC. Together with reference TRBV5-1 and TRBJ2-1, the CDR3 gives the full variable domain: KAGVTQTPRYLIKTRGQQVTLSCSPISGHRSVSWYQQTPGQGLQFLFEYFSETQRNKGNFPGRFSGRQFSNSRSEMNVSTLELGDSALYLCASSLASGGSNEQFFGPGTRLTVL.